This passage covers 9 T cell receptor beta chains from one sample sequenced in a study of T cells after posttransplantation cyclophosphamide. Sequenced by immunoSEQ multiplex PCR; TCRdb stores in-frame clones only, minus some. The sample shows some 40,000 clones, none of them appearing just once. The sample consisted of PBMCs. The receptor set was obtained from a man aged 25-45 years in good health and a related stem cell transplant donor.

This clone was seen ten or more times. The V gene is TRBV7-9, the J gene TRBJ2-7, with TRBD2 as a possible D gene (7 bases). CDR1 is SEHNR and CDR2 is FQNEAQ in the germline V gene (reference sequence). V dropped 0 bases and J dropped 7 bases, with 13 bases sitting between them. CDR3 length: 14 amino acids. For the CDR3, the DNA is TGTGCCAGCAGCTTAGCGGGGGGGCGGAATGAGCAGTACTTC. As protein: CASSLAGGRNEQYF.

There are many counts of this clone. The genes are TRBV5-6 and TRBJ2-2; 7 bases line up with TRBD1. CDR1 SGHDT and CDR2 YYEEEE come from the germline V gene. This CDR3 comprises 15 residues. The V segment lost 3 bases and the J segment 1 base; nucleotides outside the gene matches: 3. The CDR3 here is CASSWRQGNTGELFF. The DNA of the CDR3 is TGTGCCAGCAGCTGGCGACAGGGGAACACCGGGGAGCTGTTTTTT.

There are many counts of this clone. The CDR3 DNA reads TGCAGCGTGGGACGGGACAGGGGATCCTTAGGGGAAAAACTGTTTTTT. Its translation is CSVGRDRGSLGEKLFF. The chain uses TRBV29-1 and TRBJ1-4, with 10 bases identical to TRBD1. This CDR3 comprises 16 residues. From germline, CDR1 is SQVTM and CDR2 ANQGSEA. The junction had 15 bases not matched to a gene; V was cut back by 6 bases and J by 8 bases.

A few counts support this clone. The rearrangement links TRBV9 to TRBJ2-5, with TRBD2 matching 10 bases. CDR1 SGDLS and CDR2 YYNGEE come from the germline V gene. V dropped 2 bases and J dropped 4; count of bases not matched to a gene: 14. The CDR3 is 18 residues long. CDR3 nucleotide sequence: TGTGCCAGCAGCGTGAGCCCTAGCGGGGGTGGTTCGAGAGAGACCCAGTACTTC. This encodes CASSVSPSGGGSRETQYF.

The V gene is TRBV15, the J gene TRBJ1-1; the D is unclear. The CDR3 sequence is 15 residues long. V gave up 2 bases and J gave up 7 bases, with 17 bases separating them. Germline CDR1 reads LNHNV; CDR2 reads YYDKDF (reference sequence). CDR3 nucleotides: TGTGCCACCAGCAGATACTCCGCGGGGAACTTTGAAGCTTTCTTT. The encoded protein is CATSRYSAGNFEAFF.

This clone has ten or more counts. The J gene is TRBJ1-6, the V gene TRBV6-1, with D hard to call. CDR1 MNHNS and CDR2 SASEGT come from the germline V gene. V was cut by 0 bases and J by 6 bases, with 3 bases left in between. The CDR3 runs to 13 residues. CDR3: CASSEAANSPLHF. The DNA for the CDR3 is TGTGCCAGCAGTGAAGCGGCTAATTCACCCCTCCACTTT.

This clone was seen ten or more times. V usage is TRBV6-5 and J usage is TRBJ2-7; possible D gene TRBD1, 6 bases. Trimming removed 6 bases from V and 3 bases from J, with 12 bases in between. This CDR3 has 13 residues. Germline CDR1 MNHEY, CDR2 SVGAGI. The CDR3 DNA reads TGTGCCAGCAGACAGGGATCCCGCTACGAGCAGTACTTC. Protein: CASRQGSRYEQYF.

This clone is deemed large. The chain combines TRBV7-8 with TRBJ1-1, with a possible D match to TRBD1 (6 bases). Germline V lookup: CDR1 SGHVS, CDR2 FQNEAQ. Trimming shortened V by 4 bases and J by 11 bases, and 17 bases separated the two germline ends. The CDR3 loop spans 13 amino acids. The CDR3 spells CASSSRSTGWAFF. DNA for the CDR3: TGTGCCAGCAGCTCCCGCTCAACAGGGTGGGCTTTCTTT.

The sample holds many counts of this clone. The genes are TRBV7-2 and TRBJ2-7, with a possible D match to TRBD1 (5 bases). Deletions cut 5 bases from V and 3 bases from J, with 14 bases between. Germline V gene data show CDR1 as SGHTA and CDR2 as FQGNSA. The length of the CDR3 is 14 residues. This CDR3 is CASSPEQASYEQYF. The CDR3 region has the DNA TGTGCCAGCAGCCCAGAACAGGCAAGCTACGAGCAGTACTTC.